This T cell receptor (beta chain) was found in a study of CD8 T cells in Susac syndrome. Broader study findings: The study's TCR sequencing and HLA analysis drew on a certain number of individuals. That number was acknowledged as relatively small.

The Susac syndrome patients fit the recently defined diagnostic criteria for definite or probable disease. This CDR3 comprises 13 residues. Between the trimmed V and J ends, which lost 1 base and 7 bases, there was a span of 11 bases. Only one count was recorded for this clonotype. Its target is unknown. With random hexamers, reverse transcription was performed on roughly 0.5 to 1 ug of RNA. The TCR beta CDR3 was amplified by immunoSEQ multiplex PCR across 54 Vbeta, 13 Jbeta. Using its own MiXCR run on the immunoSEQ multiplex PCR reads, TCRdb lists one record per CDR3 protein. The sample lists roughly 190,000 distinct CDR3 sequences; 90% to 97% were seen once.

The clonotype was recovered from a human donor with Susac syndrome. Source material: CD4+ T cells from PBMCs. The rearrangement uses TRBV12-3 or TRBV12-4 and TRBJ2-7; D call uncertain. DNA for the CDR3: TGTGCCAGCAGTTTAGATGGTGAGCTTGAGCAGTACTTC. It specifies CASSLDGELEQYF.